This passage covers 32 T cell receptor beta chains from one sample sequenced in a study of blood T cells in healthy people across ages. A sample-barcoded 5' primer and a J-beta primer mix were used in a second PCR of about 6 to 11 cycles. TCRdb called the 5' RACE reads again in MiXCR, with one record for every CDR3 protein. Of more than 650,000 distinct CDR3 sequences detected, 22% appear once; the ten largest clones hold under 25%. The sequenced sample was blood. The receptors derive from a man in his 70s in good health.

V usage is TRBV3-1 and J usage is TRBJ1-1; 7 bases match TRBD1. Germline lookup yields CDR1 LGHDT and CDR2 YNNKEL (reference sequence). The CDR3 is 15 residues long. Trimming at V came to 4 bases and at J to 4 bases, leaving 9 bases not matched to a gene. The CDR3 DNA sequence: TGTGCCAGCAGCCCAGGATCCGGGACAGTCACTGAAGCTTTCTTT. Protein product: CASSPGSGTVTEAFF.

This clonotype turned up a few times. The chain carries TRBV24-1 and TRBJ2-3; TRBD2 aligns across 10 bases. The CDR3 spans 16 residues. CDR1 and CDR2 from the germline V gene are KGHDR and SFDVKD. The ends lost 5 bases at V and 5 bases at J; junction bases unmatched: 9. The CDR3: CATSGESSGGGDTQYF. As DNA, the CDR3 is TGTGCCACCAGTGGAGAATCTAGCGGGGGAGGAGATACGCAGTATTTT.

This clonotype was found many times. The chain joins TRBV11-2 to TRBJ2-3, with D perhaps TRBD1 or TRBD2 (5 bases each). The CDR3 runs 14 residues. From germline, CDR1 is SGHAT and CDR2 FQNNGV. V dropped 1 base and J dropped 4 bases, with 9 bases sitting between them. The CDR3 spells CASSLAGAADTQYF. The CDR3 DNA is TGTGCCAGCAGCTTAGCCGGGGCCGCAGATACGCAGTATTTT.

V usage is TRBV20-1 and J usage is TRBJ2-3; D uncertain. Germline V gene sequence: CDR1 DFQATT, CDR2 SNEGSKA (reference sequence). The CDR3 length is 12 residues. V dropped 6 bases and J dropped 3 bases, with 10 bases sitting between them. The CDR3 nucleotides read TGCAGTGCGAACCTCGGGACAGATACGCAGTATTTT. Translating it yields CSANLGTDTQYF.

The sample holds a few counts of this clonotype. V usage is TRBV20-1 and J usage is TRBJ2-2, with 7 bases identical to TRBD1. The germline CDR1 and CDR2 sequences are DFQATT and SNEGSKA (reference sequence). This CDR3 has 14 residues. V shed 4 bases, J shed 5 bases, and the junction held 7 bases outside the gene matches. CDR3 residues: CSANRGQWTGELFF. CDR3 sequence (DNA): TGCAGTGCTAATAGGGGGCAGTGGACCGGGGAGCTGTTTTTT.

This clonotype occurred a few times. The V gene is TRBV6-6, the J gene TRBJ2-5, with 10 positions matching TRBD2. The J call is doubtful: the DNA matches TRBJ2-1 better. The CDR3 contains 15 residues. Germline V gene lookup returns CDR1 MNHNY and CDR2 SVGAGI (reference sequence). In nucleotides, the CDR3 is TGTGCCAGCAGTTACTCCTCTAGCGGGGGTCTTGAGCAGTTCTTC. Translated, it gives CASSYSSSGGLEQFF.

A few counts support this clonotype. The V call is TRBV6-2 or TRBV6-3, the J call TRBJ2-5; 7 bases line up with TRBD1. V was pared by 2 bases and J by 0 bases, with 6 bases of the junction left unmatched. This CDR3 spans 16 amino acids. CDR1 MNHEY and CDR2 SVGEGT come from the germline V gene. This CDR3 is CASSYLGQANQETQYF. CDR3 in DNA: TGTGCCAGCAGTTACCTAGGACAGGCGAACCAAGAGACCCAGTACTTC.

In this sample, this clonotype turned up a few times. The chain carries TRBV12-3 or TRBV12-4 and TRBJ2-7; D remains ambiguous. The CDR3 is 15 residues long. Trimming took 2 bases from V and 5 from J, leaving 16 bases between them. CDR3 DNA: TGTGCCAGCAGTTTAAGGTGGCCAGGAAGTCACGAGCAGTACTTC. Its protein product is CASSLRWPGSHEQYF.

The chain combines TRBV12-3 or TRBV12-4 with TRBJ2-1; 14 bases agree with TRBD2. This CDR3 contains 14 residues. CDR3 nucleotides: TGTGTCAGAGCCGGGACTAGCGGGAGAGATGAGCAGTTCTTC. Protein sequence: CVRAGTSGRDEQFF.

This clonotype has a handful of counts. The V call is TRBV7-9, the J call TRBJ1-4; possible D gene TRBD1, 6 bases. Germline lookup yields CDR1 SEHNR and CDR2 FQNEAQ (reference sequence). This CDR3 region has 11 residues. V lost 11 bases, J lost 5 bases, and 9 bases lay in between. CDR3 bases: TGTGCCGGACAGACAAATGAAAAACTGTTTTTT. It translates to CAGQTNEKLFF.

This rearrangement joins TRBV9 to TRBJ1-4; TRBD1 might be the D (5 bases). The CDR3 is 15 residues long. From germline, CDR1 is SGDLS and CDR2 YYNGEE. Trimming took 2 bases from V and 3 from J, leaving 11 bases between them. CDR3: CASSVMGEANEKLFF. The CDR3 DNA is TGTGCCAGCAGCGTCATGGGGGAGGCTAATGAAAAACTGTTTTTT.

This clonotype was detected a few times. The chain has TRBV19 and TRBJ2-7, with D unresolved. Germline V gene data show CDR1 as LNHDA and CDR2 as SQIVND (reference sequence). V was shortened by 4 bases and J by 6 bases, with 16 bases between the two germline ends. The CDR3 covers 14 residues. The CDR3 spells CASSSQAHVGEQYV. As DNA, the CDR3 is TGTGCCAGTAGTAGTCAAGCGCACGTCGGCGAGCAGTACGTC.

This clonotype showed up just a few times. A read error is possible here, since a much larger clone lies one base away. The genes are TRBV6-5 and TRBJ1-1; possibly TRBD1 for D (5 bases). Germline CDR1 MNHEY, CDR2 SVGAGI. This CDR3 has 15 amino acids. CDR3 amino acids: CAGSYRTGRNTEAFF. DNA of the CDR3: TGTGCCGGCAGTTACCGAACAGGACGGAACACTGAAGCTTTCTTT.

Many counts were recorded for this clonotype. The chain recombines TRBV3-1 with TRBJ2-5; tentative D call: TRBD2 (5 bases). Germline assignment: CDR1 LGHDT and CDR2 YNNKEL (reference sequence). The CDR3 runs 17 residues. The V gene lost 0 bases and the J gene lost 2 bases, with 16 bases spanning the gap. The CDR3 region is CASSQESSFFQQETQYF. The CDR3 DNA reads TGTGCCAGCAGCCAAGAGTCTAGCTTTTTTCAGCAAGAGACCCAGTACTTC.

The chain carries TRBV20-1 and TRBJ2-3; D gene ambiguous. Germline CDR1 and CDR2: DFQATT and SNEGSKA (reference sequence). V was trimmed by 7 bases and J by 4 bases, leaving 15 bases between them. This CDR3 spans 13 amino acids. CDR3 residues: CSVLDNGPDTQYF. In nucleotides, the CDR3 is TGCAGTGTCCTTGACAATGGGCCAGATACGCAGTATTTT.

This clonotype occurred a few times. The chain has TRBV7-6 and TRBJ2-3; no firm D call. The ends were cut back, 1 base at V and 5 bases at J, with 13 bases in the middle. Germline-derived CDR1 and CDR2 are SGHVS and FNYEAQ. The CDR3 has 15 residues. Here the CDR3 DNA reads TGTGCCAGCAGCTTAGAGGTCGGCAGTGAAGATACGCAGTATTTT. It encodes CASSLEVGSEDTQYF.

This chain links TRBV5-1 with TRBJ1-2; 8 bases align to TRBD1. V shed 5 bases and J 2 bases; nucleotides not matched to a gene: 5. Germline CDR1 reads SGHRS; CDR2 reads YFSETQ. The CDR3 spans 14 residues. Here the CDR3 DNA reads TGCGCCAGCAGGTTTACAGGGGGGAACTATGGCTACACCTTC. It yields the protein CASRFTGGNYGYTF. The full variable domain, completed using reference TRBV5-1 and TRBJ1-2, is KAGVTQTPRYLIKTRGQQVTLSCSPISGHRSVSWYQQTPGQGLQFLFEYFSETQRNKGNFPGRFSGRQFSNSRSEMNVSTLELGDSALYLCASRFTGGNYGYTFGSGTRLTVV.

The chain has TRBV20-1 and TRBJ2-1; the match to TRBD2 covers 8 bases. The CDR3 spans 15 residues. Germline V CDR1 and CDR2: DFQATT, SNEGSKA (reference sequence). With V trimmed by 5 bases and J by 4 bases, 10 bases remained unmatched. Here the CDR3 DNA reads TGCAGTGCTCCCCTATTTACGGGAGGGTACAATGAGCAGTTCTTC. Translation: CSAPLFTGGYNEQFF.

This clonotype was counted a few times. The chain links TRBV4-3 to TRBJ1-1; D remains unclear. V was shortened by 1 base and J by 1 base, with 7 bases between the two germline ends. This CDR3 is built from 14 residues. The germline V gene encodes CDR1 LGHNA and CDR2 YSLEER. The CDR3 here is CASSQVWGNTEAFF. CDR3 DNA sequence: TGCGCCAGCAGCCAAGTCTGGGGGAACACTGAAGCTTTCTTT.

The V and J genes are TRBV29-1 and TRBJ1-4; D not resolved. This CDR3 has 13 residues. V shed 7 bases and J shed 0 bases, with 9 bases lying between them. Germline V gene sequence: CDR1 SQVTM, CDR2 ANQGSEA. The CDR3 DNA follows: TGCAGCGCTGGACCGGCAACTAATGAAAAACTGTTTTTT. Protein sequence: CSAGPATNEKLFF.

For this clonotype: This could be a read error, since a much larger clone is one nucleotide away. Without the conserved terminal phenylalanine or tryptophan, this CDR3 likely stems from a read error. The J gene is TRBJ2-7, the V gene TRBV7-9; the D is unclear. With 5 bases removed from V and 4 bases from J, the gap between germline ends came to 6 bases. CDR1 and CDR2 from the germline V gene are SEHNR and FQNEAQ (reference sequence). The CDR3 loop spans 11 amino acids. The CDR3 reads CASSAEYEQYL. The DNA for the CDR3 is TGTGCCAGCAGCGCTGAATACGAGCAGTACCTC.

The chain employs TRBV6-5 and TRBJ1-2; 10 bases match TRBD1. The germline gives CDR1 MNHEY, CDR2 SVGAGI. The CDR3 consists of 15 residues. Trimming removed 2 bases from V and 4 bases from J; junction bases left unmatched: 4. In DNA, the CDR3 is TGTGCCAGCAGTTACACGGGACAGGGGCCCTATGGCTACACCTTC. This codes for CASSYTGQGPYGYTF.

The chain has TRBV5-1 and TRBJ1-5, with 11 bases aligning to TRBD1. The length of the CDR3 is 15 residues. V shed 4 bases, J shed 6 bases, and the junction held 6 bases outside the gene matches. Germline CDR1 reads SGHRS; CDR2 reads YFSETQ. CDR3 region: CASSDGQGAGQPQHF. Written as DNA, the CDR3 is TGCGCCAGCAGCGATGGACAGGGGGCGGGTCAGCCCCAGCATTTT.

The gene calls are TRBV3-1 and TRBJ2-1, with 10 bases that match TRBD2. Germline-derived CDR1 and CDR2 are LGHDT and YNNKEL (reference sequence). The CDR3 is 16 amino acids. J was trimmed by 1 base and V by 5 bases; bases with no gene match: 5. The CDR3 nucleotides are TGTGCCAGCAGCGCTAGCGGGAGTCGGTCCTACAATGAGCAGTTCTTC. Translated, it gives CASSASGSRSYNEQFF.

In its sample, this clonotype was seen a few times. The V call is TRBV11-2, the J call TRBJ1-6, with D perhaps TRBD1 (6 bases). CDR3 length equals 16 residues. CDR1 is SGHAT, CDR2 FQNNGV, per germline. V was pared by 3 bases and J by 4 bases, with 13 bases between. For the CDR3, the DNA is TGTGCCAGCAGCTTGGAGGGGGGAATTTATAATTCACCCCTCCACTTT. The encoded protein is CASSLEGGIYNSPLHF.

The CDR3 protein is CSASSGSYSYNEQFF. The CDR3 DNA reads TGCAGTGCTAGCAGCGGGAGTTACTCCTACAATGAGCAGTTCTTC. The chain has TRBV20-1 and TRBJ2-7; 8 bases are a match to TRBD2. Judging by the DNA end, TRBJ2-1 fits better; the J call may be wrong. CDR3 length equals 15 residues. CDR1 is DFQATT and CDR2 is SNEGSKA in the germline V gene (reference sequence).

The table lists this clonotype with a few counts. CDR3 region: CSVKEGNMNTEAFF. Here the CDR3 DNA reads TGCAGCGTGAAGGAAGGCAACATGAACACTGAAGCTTTCTTT. The J gene is TRBJ1-1, the V gene TRBV29-1; D unclear. CDR3 length equals 14 residues. Germline V gene lookup returns CDR1 SQVTM and CDR2 ANQGSEA. V gave up 6 bases and J gave up 0 bases, with 14 bases separating them.

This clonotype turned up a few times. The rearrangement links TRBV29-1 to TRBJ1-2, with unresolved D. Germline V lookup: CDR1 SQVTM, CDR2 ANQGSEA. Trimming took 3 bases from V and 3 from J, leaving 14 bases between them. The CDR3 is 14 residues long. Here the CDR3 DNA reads TGCAGCGTTGAGTTCCGGACGGGTCACTATGGCTACACCTTC. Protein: CSVEFRTGHYGYTF.

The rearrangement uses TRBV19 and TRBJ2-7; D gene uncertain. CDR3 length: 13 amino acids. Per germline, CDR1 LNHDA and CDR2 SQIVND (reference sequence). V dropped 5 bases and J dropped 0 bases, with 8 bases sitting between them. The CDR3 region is CASSSISSYEQYF. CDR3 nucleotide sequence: TGTGCCAGTAGTTCGATCAGCTCCTACGAGCAGTACTTC.

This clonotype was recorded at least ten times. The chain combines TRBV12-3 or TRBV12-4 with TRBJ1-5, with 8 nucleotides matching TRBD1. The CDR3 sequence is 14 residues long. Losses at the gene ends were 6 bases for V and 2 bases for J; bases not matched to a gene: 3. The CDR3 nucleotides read TGTGCCAGCAGGTCGACAGGGGGCAATCAGCCCCAGCATTTT. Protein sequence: CASRSTGGNQPQHF.

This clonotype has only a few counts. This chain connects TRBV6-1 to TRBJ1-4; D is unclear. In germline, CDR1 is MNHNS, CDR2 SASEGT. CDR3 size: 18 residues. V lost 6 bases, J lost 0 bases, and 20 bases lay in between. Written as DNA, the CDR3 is TGTGCCAGCAGATCAGCACGAGGAGGATATGCAACTAATGAAAAACTGTTTTTT. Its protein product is CASRSARGGYATNEKLFF.

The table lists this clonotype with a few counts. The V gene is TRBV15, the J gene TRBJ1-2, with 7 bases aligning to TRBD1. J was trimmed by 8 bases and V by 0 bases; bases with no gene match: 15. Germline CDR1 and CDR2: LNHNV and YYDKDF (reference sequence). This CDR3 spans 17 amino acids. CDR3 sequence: CATSRDPSTLTRGGYTF. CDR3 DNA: TGTGCCACCAGCAGAGACCCATCCACCTTAACCAGGGGGGGCTACACCTTC.